This TCR beta chain emerged from a study of cytomegalovirus exposure and HLA in healthy donors. Primers for the PCR totalled 60 Vbeta and 13 Jbeta. The repertoire was sequenced with immunoSEQ multiplex PCR; TCRdb's copy has only in-frame clones and lacks some. The sample lists around 140,000 clones, around four fifths occurring once. What was sequenced was PBMCs. This TCR was sampled from a female donor in good health and CMV-seronegative.

The CDR3 reads CASNDPGQGGEQFF. CDR3 sequence (DNA): TGTGCCAGCAACGATCCGGGACAGGGGGGTGAGCAGTTCTTC. This rearrangement joins TRBV7-9 to TRBJ2-1; 11 nucleotides match TRBD1. This CDR3 has 14 residues. Germline V lookup: CDR1 SEHNR, CDR2 FQNEAQ (reference sequence). V dropped 7 bases and J dropped 9; count of bases not matched to a gene: 8.